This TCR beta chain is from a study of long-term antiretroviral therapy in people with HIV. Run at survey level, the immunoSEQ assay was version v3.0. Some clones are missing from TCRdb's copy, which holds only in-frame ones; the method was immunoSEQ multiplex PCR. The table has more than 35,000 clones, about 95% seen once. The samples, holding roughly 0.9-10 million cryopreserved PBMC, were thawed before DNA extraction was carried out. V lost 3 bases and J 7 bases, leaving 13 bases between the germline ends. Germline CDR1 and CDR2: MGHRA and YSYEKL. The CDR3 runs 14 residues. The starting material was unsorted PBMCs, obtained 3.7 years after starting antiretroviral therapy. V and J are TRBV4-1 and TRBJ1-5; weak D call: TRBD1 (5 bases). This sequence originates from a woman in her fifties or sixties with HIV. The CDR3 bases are TGCGCCAGCAGCCAGGGGGGGGAGGGCCAGCCCCAGCATTTT. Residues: CASSQGGEGQPQHF.